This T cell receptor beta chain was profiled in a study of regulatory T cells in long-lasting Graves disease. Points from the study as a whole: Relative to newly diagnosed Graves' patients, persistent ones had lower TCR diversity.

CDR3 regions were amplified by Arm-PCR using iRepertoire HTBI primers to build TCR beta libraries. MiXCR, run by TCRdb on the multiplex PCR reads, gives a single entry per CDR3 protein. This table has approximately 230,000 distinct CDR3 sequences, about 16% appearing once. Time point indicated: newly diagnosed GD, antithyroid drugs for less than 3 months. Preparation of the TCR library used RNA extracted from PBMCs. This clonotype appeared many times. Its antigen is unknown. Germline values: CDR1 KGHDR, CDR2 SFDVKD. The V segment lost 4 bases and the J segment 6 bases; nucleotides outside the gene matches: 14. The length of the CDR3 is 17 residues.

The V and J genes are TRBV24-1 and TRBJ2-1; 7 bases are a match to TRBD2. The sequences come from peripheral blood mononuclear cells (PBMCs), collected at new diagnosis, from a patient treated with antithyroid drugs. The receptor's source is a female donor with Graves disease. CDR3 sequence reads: CATSEKDGLAALNEQFF. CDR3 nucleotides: TGTGCCACCAGTGAAAAAGATGGGCTAGCGGCACTCAATGAGCAGTTCTTC.